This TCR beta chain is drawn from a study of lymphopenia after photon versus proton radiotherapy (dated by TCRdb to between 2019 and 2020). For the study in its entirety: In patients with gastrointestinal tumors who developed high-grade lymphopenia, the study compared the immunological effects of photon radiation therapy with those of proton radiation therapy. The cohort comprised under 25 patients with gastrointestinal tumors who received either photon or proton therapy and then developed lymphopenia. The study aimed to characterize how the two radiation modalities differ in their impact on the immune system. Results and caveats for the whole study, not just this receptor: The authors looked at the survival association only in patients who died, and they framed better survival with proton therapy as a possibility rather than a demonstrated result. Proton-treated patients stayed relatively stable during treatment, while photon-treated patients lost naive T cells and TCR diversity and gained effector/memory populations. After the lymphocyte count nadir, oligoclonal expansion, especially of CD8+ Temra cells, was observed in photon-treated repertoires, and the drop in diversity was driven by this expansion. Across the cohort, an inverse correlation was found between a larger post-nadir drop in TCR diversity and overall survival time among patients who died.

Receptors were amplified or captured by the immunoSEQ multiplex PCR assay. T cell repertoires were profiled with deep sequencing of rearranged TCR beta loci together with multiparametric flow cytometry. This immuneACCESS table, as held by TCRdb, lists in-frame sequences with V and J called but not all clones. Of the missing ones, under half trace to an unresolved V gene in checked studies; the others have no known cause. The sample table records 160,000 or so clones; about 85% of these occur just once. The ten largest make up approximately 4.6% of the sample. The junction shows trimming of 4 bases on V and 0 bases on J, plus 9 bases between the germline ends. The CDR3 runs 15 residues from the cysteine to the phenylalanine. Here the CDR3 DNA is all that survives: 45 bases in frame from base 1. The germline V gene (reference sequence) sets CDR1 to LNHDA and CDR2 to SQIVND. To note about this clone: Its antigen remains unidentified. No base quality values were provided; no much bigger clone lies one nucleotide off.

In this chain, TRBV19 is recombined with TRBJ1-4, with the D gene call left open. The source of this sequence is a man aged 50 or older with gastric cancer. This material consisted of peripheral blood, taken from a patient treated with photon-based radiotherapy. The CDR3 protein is CASSRAVATNEKLFF. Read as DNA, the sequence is TGTGCCAGTAGTAGGGCAGTTGCAACTAATGAAAAACTGTTTTTT.